This T cell receptor (beta chain) is drawn from a study of T cell responses to AZD1222 COVID-19 vaccine. The study, taken as a whole, reports: Repertoires were obtained solely post-peak T cell response. The study reported that nearly half of spike-specific TCRs target unmutated variant regions. Donor demographics were predominantly white British with a female majority; clonal diversity may be underestimated. Only a handful of people who got AZD1222 tested seropositive at baseline.

Notes on this clone: Its antigen is not identified.

In germline, CDR1 is WNHNN, CDR2 SYGVQD (reference sequence). Trimming removed 3 bases at V and 1 base at J, with 6 bases between. This CDR3 has 14 amino acids. Using immunoSEQ multiplex PCR, the repertoire was profiled, and TCRdb retains in-frame clones only, with some absent. The table has approximately 120,000 clones, 88% seen once. The specimen was peripheral blood, collected on day 0 of MenACWY control vaccination. This chain uses TRBV10-1 with TRBJ2-2; D gene unclear. The sequence derives from an adult in good health. The CDR3 here is CASSERRNTGELFF. CDR3 DNA sequence: TGCGCCAGCAGTGAACGGCGGAACACCGGGGAGCTGTTTTTT.